The 26 T cell receptor beta chains reported below all come from one sample, sequenced in a study of long-term antiretroviral therapy in people with HIV. Run at survey level, the immunoSEQ assay was version v3.0. Profiled with immunoSEQ multiplex PCR; TCRdb holds only in-frame clones, not every one. The sample records 15,000 to 20,000 clones, approximately 80% being singletons. This specimen was unsorted PBMCs, taken 0.6 years after starting antiretroviral therapy. Every receptor here comes from a woman under 30 with HIV.

The gene calls are TRBV29-1 and TRBJ2-3, with D possibly called TRBD1 or TRBD2 (5 bases each). This CDR3 has 13 amino acids. Looked up from germline, CDR1 is SQVTM and CDR2 is ANQGSEA. Trimming cost V 1 base and J 4 bases, with 9 bases left between them. In DNA, the CDR3 is TGCAGCGTTGAAGGGGGGATCTCAGATACGCAGTATTTT. Translated, it gives CSVEGGISDTQYF.

Sample share makes this clone medium-sized (0.01 to 0.1%). The gene calls are TRBV7-6 and TRBJ2-7, with 11 bases identical to TRBD2. J was trimmed by 0 bases and V by 6 bases; bases with no gene match: 7. This CDR3 is built from 16 residues. Germline values: CDR1 SGHVS, CDR2 FNYEAQ. This CDR3 is CASSLAGLAGSYEQYF. CDR3 bases: TGTGCCAGCAGTCTCGCTGGACTAGCGGGCTCCTACGAGCAGTACTTC.

The chain uses TRBV21-1 and TRBJ2-3; whether TRBD1, the table's D call, matches the DNA was not checked. TRBV21-1 is a pseudogene locus. The CDR3 runs 15 residues. The CDR3 coding sequence is TGTGCCAGCAGCAAAGCGGGCCCTTGCACAGATACGCAGTATTTT. It codes for CASSKAGPCTDTQYF.

As to this clone: At one of its ends the junction is not consistent with the germline gene, which may arise from a read error. The CDR3 here is CASSYTTNEPQHF. CDR3 nucleotide sequence: TGTGCCAGCAGTTACACCACCAATGAGCCCCAGCATTTT. V is TRBV27 and J is TRBJ1-5; no clear D. The CDR3 extends over 13 amino acids. CDR1 and CDR2 (germline): MNHEY, SMNVEV (reference sequence).

This chain joins TRBV15 and TRBJ1-1; the match to TRBD1 covers 7 bases. J was trimmed by 2 bases and V by 3 bases; bases with no gene match: 12. This CDR3 has 17 residues. Germline V CDR1 and CDR2: LNHNV, YYDKDF (reference sequence). The chain's CDR3 is CATSSLLVQGRNTEAFF. CDR3 coding DNA: TGTGCCACCAGCAGCCTCTTAGTACAGGGGCGTAACACTGAAGCTTTCTTT.

The V gene is TRBV27, the J gene TRBJ2-1; the match to TRBD1 covers 9 bases. V shed 10 bases and J 6 bases; nucleotides not matched to a gene: 7. Per germline, CDR1 MNHEY and CDR2 SMNVEV (reference sequence). This CDR3 is 13 amino acids long. CDR3 in amino acids: CATRTGAVNEQFF. Written as DNA, the CDR3 is TGTGCCACCCGGACAGGGGCGGTCAATGAGCAGTTCTTC.

The V gene is TRBV7-6, the J gene TRBJ1-1; TRBD1 agrees at 7 bases. The V and J ends lost 5 bases and 7 bases, in that order; junction bases with no gene match: 7. The CDR3 sequence is 13 residues long. From germline, CDR1 is SGHVS and CDR2 FNYEAQ. The CDR3 sequence: CASSRPGQSEAFF. In nucleotides, the CDR3 is TGTGCCAGCAGCAGGCCGGGACAGAGTGAAGCTTTCTTT.

This clone has just a few counts. The J gene is TRBJ2-2, the V gene TRBV2, with 8 bases matching TRBD1. V lost 7 bases and J lost 6; bases outside the gene matches: 4. This CDR3 has 13 residues. Germline CDR1 and CDR2: SNHLY and FYNNEI. In DNA, the CDR3 is TGTGCCAGCAACCTACAGGGGGCCGGGGAGCTGTTTTTT. This translates into CASNLQGAGELFF.

This sequence joins TRBV7-2 and TRBJ1-1; D possibly corresponds to TRBD1 (6 bases). This CDR3 region has 13 residues. V was trimmed by 3 bases and J by 8 bases, leaving 13 bases between them. Germline-derived CDR1 and CDR2 are SGHTA and FQGNSA. The CDR3 DNA reads TGTGCCAGCAGCTTTTCGGGGGCAGGGGAAGCTTTCTTT. It is translated as CASSFSGAGEAFF.

This sequence joins TRBV6-5 and TRBJ2-7, with 9 bases matching TRBD1. Looked up from germline, CDR1 is MNHEY and CDR2 is SVGAGI. V shed 4 bases, J shed 0 bases, and the junction held 1 base outside the gene matches. This CDR3 has 14 amino acids. The CDR3, as DNA: TGTGCCAGCAGTTTGACAGGGGGCTCCTACGAGCAGTACTTC. Residues: CASSLTGGSYEQYF.

CDR3 sequence: CASSFVDRGDEQYF. The CDR3 DNA is TGTGCCAGCAGTTTCGTGGACAGGGGGGACGAGCAGTACTTC. The chain employs TRBV27 and TRBJ2-7; 10 bases fit TRBD1. The CDR3 consists of 14 residues. Germline V CDR1 and CDR2: MNHEY, SMNVEV (reference sequence). J gave up 5 bases and V 3 bases, and 4 bases lay outside the gene matches.

J is TRBJ2-7 and V is TRBV28, with 9 bases that match TRBD2. With 2 bases clipped from V and 6 bases from J, the junction kept 5 bases outside the gene matches. The CDR3 is made up of 14 amino acids. Looked up from germline, CDR1 is MDHEN and CDR2 is SYDVKM. In nucleotides, the CDR3 is TGTGCCAGCAGTTTAGGCGGGAGGGAGGGCGAGCAGTACTTC. Translation: CASSLGGREGEQYF.

The chain has TRBV2 and TRBJ2-3; 7 nucleotides align to TRBD2. V lost 3 bases and J lost 3; bases outside the gene matches: 0. CDR3 length: 13 residues. Per germline, CDR1 SNHLY and CDR2 FYNNEI. This CDR3 reads CASSDGRTDTQYF. The CDR3 bases are TGTGCCAGCAGTGACGGGAGGACAGATACGCAGTATTTT.

The rearrangement uses TRBV2 and TRBJ1-3; no clear D gene. The germline CDR1 and CDR2 sequences are SNHLY and FYNNEI. This CDR3 has 14 amino acids. V was pared by 7 bases and J by 0 bases, with 10 bases between. The CDR3 protein is CASTGQSSGNTIYF. The CDR3, as DNA: TGTGCCAGCACAGGCCAATCCTCTGGAAACACCATATATTTT.

This clone came up once. The chain combines TRBV7-9 with TRBJ2-4; TRBD1 is a possible D gene (7 bases). The germline V gene encodes CDR1 SEHNR and CDR2 FQNEAQ (reference sequence). With 7 bases removed from V and 8 bases from J, the gap between germline ends came to 27 bases. The CDR3 length is 17 residues. The CDR3 DNA follows: TGTGCCAGCATGGCGATGATCGACAGGGAGGATCGGGACATTCAGTACTTC. Translated: CASMAMIDREDRDIQYF. The whole variable domain, filled in from reference TRBV7-9 and TRBJ2-4, reads DTGVSQNPRHKITKRGQNVTFRCDPISEHNRLYWYRQTLGQGPEFLTYFQNEAQLEKSRLLSDRFSAERPKGSFSTLEIQRTEQGDSAMYLCASMAMIDREDRDIQYFGAGTRLSVL.

This clone counts as medium-sized. The DNA for the CDR3 is TGTGCCAGCATCGTCCCAAGGGATCGGTACGAGCAGTACTTC. Its protein product is CASIVPRDRYEQYF. The chain recombines TRBV7-2 with TRBJ2-7; D remains ambiguous. Germline CDR1 and CDR2: SGHTA and FQGNSA. The CDR3 spans 14 residues. With 7 bases removed from V and 4 bases from J, the gap between germline ends came to 17 bases.

The V gene is TRBV19, the J gene TRBJ2-1; no clear D gene. V shed 5 bases and J shed 9 bases, with 11 bases lying between them. Germline V gene data show CDR1 as LNHDA and CDR2 as SQIVND (reference sequence). The CDR3 is made up of 12 amino acids. The chain's CDR3 is CASSAMQAEQFF. CDR3 bases: TGTGCCAGTAGTGCCATGCAGGCTGAGCAGTTCTTC.

The chain combines TRBV6-1 with TRBJ1-1, with a possible D match to TRBD1 (5 bases). CDR1 and CDR2 from the germline V gene are MNHNS and SASEGT. V gave up 6 bases and J gave up 4 bases, with 12 bases separating them. This CDR3 contains 13 residues. The CDR3 sequence: CASSVGASTEAFF. Written as DNA, the CDR3 is TGTGCCAGCAGCGTCGGGGCGAGCACTGAAGCTTTCTTT.

The chain joins TRBV11-1 to TRBJ1-1, with D tentatively TRBD1 (6 bases). Germline CDR1 reads SGHAT; CDR2 reads FQDESV (reference sequence). CDR3 length equals 16 residues. The V end lost 3 bases, the J end lost 5 bases, and 19 bases lay between the germline ends. CDR3 residues: CASSFGLSGVGTEAFF. CDR3 nucleotides: TGTGCCAGCAGCTTTGGTTTGTCAGGGGTTGGGACTGAAGCTTTCTTT.

Worth noting for this clone: The junction and the germline gene differ at one end; a read error may be behind it. The V call is TRBV19, the J call TRBJ1-5; 8 bases map to TRBD1. Per the germline V gene, CDR1 is LNHDA and CDR2 is SQIVND (reference sequence). The CDR3 sequence is 15 residues long. The CDR3 DNA is TGTGCCAGTAGTATAGACAGGGGGCCGTATCAGGCCCAGCATTTT. Residues: CASSIDRGPYQAQHF. Looking up the rest from reference TRBV19 and TRBJ1-5 gives the full variable domain: DGGITQSPKYLFRKEGQNVTLSCEQNLNHDAMYWYRQDPGQGLRLIYYSQIVNDFQKGDIAEGYSVSREKKESFPLTVTSAQKNPTAFYLCASSIDRGPYQAQHFGDGTRLSIL.

CDR3 protein: CASSGGRNDQPQHF. CDR3 in DNA: TGTGCCAGCAGCGGGGGACGGAACGATCAGCCCCAGCATTTT. This sequence joins TRBV7-9 and TRBJ1-5; D is perhaps TRBD1 (5 bases). V lost 5 bases to trimming and J lost 5 bases, with 13 bases between them. The CDR3 is made up of 14 amino acids. Germline V lookup: CDR1 SEHNR, CDR2 FQNEAQ (reference sequence). Full variable domain (missing parts from reference TRBV7-9 and TRBJ1-5): DTGVSQNPRHKITKRGQNVTFRCDPISEHNRLYWYRQTLGQGPEFLTYFQNEAQLEKSRLLSDRFSAERPKGSFSTLEIQRTEQGDSAMYLCASSGGRNDQPQHFGDGTRLSIL.

This rearrangement joins TRBV11-3 to TRBJ2-7, with a tentative D call TRBD1 (6 bases). The V and J ends lost 4 bases and 5 bases respectively, with 12 bases between them. CDR3 length: 13 residues. CDR1 is SGHNT and CDR2 is YENEEA in the germline V gene. The CDR3 sequence is CASSSRGSHEQYF. As DNA, the CDR3 is TGTGCCAGCAGCTCCAGGGGATCGCACGAGCAGTACTTC.

In its sample, this clone was seen once. The rearrangement uses TRBV4-2 and TRBJ2-5, with a possible D match to TRBD2 (5 bases). Trimming took 3 bases from V and 0 from J, leaving 11 bases between them. The CDR3 loop spans 15 amino acids. The germline V gene encodes CDR1 LGHNA and CDR2 YNFKEQ. The CDR3 reads CASSHRDGDQETQYF. The CDR3 DNA follows: TGTGCCAGCAGCCATCGTGACGGGGACCAAGAGACCCAGTACTTC.

This clone came up once. V is TRBV18 and J is TRBJ1-1; unclear D gene. This CDR3 contains 13 residues. V gave up 3 bases and J gave up 0 bases, with 5 bases separating them. Germline CDR1 KGHSH, CDR2 LQKENI. As DNA, the CDR3 is TGTGCCAGCTCACCTCCAGTGAACACTGAAGCTTTCTTT. The encoded protein is CASSPPVNTEAFF.

V is TRBV27 and J is TRBJ1-2; TRBD1 aligns across 8 bases. V trimming: 6 bases; J trimming: 4 bases; junction bases outside the gene matches: 7. From germline, CDR1 is MNHEY and CDR2 SMNVEV (reference sequence). CDR3 length equals 14 residues. The CDR3 here is CASRRTGQGYGYTF. The CDR3 nucleotides read TGTGCCAGCAGGAGGACAGGGCAGGGCTATGGCTACACCTTC.

The chain uses TRBV29-1 and TRBJ2-1; 15 bases line up with TRBD2. There are 15 residues in the CDR3. V gave up 5 bases and J gave up 8 bases; unmatched junction bases: 7. Germline CDR1 and CDR2: SQVTM and ANQGSEA. This CDR3 is CSVRTSGGAGHEQFF. CDR3 nucleotides: TGCAGCGTTCGGACTAGCGGGGGGGCTGGGCATGAGCAGTTCTTC.